This T cell receptor beta chain was found in a study of T cells in Graves' hyperthyroidism and ophthalmopathy. Findings and caveats of the study: Blood shared most expanded thyroid clonotypes above 0.001.

The source material, RNA transcripts, was used to amplify TCR beta CDR3 regions. The HTBI set primed first-round TCR CDR3 RT-PCR. TCRdb re-called the multiplex PCR reads with MiXCR, one entry per CDR3 protein. The data show 550,000 to 800,000 distinct CDR3 sequences, around 15% seen once. Used for diagnoses were clinical symptoms, serum thyroxine and TRAb, thyroid ultrasound and orbital computed tomography. V lost 7 bases to trimming and J lost 7 bases, with 11 bases between them. Germline CDR1 and CDR2: ENHRY and SYGVKD. CDR3 length equals 12 residues. This clonotype was counted many times. The antigen remains undetermined.

The sequence derives from a young man with Graves' hyperthyroidism. J is TRBJ2-1 and V is TRBV10-3, with no clear D. The sequencing input was blood. The CDR3 spells CAINSDGNEQFF. Written as DNA, the CDR3 is TGTGCCATCAATTCTGACGGGAATGAGCAGTTCTTC.